The rows below give T cell receptor beta chains drawn from one sample of a study of neoadjuvant nivolumab and ipilimumab in lung cancer. Clones were sequenced by immunoSEQ multiplex PCR, and TCRdb holds only the in-frame ones, with some missing. The table has approximately 30,000 clones, approximately 78% seen once. The sequencing used tumor tissue, collected after neoadjuvant nivolumab, alone or with ipilimumab, at or shortly before surgery. These receptors originate from an adult with non-small cell lung cancer. Both conserved end residues are part of each CDR3. The order of the fields is J gene, clone size, D gene, V gene, CDR3 protein. A D gene is named only where the DNA matches it firmly. Rows give clone size only sometimes, using once, few, many, or a class for an expanded clone.

TRBJ2-1	.	.	TRBV27	CASSLRTGNEQFF
TRBJ2-2	.	TRBD2	TRBV5-1	CASRKSREDGELFF
TRBJ1-2	.	TRBD1	TRBV6-1	CASSGVGDRANYGYTF
TRBJ2-4	.	.	TRBV11-2	CASSRIGADIQYF
TRBJ2-7	.	.	TRBV2	CASRRGYEQYF
TRBJ2-7	.	.	TRBV6-5	CASSYAGQNYEQYF
TRBJ1-1	.	.	TRBV30	CAWSRGSGTEAFF
TRBJ2-3	.	TRBD1	TRBV18	CASSPWTGGNRADTQYF
TRBJ2-3	.	TRBD2	TRBV5-4	CASSLEASGSFIDTQYF
TRBJ2-7	.	.	TRBV11-3	CASSLAEGNEQYF
TRBJ2-7	.	TRBD2	TRBV18	CASSRGLAGNYEQYF
TRBJ2-3	.	TRBD1	TRBV7-2	CASSPRDRGLTDTQYF
TRBJ2-3	.	TRBD2	TRBV30	CAWSPQRELWRDTQYF
TRBJ1-1	.	TRBD1	TRBV6-1	CASSVDRGITEAFF
TRBJ2-7	.	.	TRBV11-2	CASSLVARPYEQYF
TRBJ2-3	.	.	TRBV5-1	CASSPGTAWGSTDTQYF
TRBJ2-2	.	TRBD1	TRBV7-9	CASSPGTGVQAGELFF
TRBJ2-1	.	TRBD2	TRBV7-9	CASSLGASGTFYNEQFF
TRBJ1-2	.	TRBD1	TRBV29-1	CSCILGQGYGYTF
TRBJ1-1	.	.	TRBV6-5	CASSPLLPEAFF
TRBJ2-3	.	.	TRBV7-7	CASSPGTDHTDTQYF
TRBJ2-7	.	TRBD1	TRBV29-1	CSVRDRTQYF
TRBJ1-1	.	TRBD1	TRBV18	CASSPGQGRKSTEAFF
TRBJ1-1	.	.	TRBV11-3	CASSLLGGTEAFF
TRBJ2-7	.	.	TRBV11-2	CASSLSGAYEQYF
TRBJ2-4	.	TRBD2	TRBV10-3	CAIRGTSGIYF
TRBJ2-2	.	.	TRBV2	CASREGPMNTGELFF
TRBJ1-1	few	.	TRBV27	CASSLRPGRLTEAFF
TRBJ2-1	.	.	TRBV7-8	CASSLRESYNEQFF
TRBJ1-2	few	TRBD1	TRBV18	CASSPPGTGAYGYTF
TRBJ2-7	.	.	TRBV5-1	CASDNGPGHSYEQYF
TRBJ2-5	.	.	TRBV5-4	CASSPGTLEETQYF
TRBJ2-5	.	TRBD2	TRBV4-1	CASSQGLREGQETQYF
TRBJ1-1	.	.	TRBV11-2	CASSLGGNTEAFF
TRBJ2-5	.	TRBD2	TRBV6-1	CASIGAGVETQYF
TRBJ2-1	.	TRBD2	TRBV7-9	CASAVGGSGYNEQFF